The subject of this entry is one TCR beta chain. Its antigen is not identified. Treatment was busulfan-fludarabine conditioning, a marrow graft, and cyclophosphamide on days +3 and +4. The data originate from a study of T cells after posttransplantation cyclophosphamide. Notes on the study in general: Recipient CMV seropositivity and CMV reactivation strongly tracked TRB clonality. Tissue-infiltrating T cells from skin or gut overlapped little with blood T cells.

The protocol was immunoSEQ multiplex PCR, while the TCRdb copy is restricted to in-frame clones and leaves out a portion. Altogether 15,000 or so clones are present, roughly 73% being singletons, with the ten largest covering approximately 29%. Sample: CD8+ T cells sorted from PBMCs, taken roughly 2,000 days after a stem cell transplant with posttransplant cyclophosphamide. This receptor was obtained from a female patient aged 35 to 55 who received an allogeneic stem cell transplant from a related donor, was CMV-positive, and had no GVHD. Some T cells may arise from the graft donor.

The CDR3 protein is CASTSEKGTGGSETQYF. CDR3 DNA sequence: TGTGCCAGCACTTCTGAGAAGGGGACAGGGGGTTCAGAGACCCAGTACTTC. V usage is TRBV21-1 and J usage is TRBJ2-5; the table assigns TRBD1, which was not confirmed against the DNA. TRBV21-1 is labeled a pseudogene. The CDR3 covers 17 residues.